The following is a T cell receptor beta chain sequence with its context. This entry comes from a study of technical replicates of blood from a few donors. Some clones are missing from TCRdb's copy, which holds only in-frame ones; the method was immunoSEQ multiplex PCR. The repertoire holds 45,000 to 60,000 clones, with approximately 86% as singletons. The sequenced material came from PBMCs. The receptor was derived from a human donor in good health. Some clones in this sample may be carry-over from other donors' samples.

The CDR3 DNA reads TGTGCCAGCGGGCGAGCGGGAGGGCTGAGCTCCTACGAGCAGTACTTC. Its translation: CASGRAGGLSSYEQYF. The genes are TRBV7-2 and TRBJ2-7, with TRBD2 matching 10 bases. The CDR3 consists of 16 residues. V lost 8 bases, J lost 0 bases, and 10 bases stayed unmatched. Per germline, CDR1 SGHTA and CDR2 FQGNSA.